The 27 T cell receptor beta chains in this list originate from one sample, sequenced in a study of T cells in Graves' hyperthyroidism and ophthalmopathy. TCR beta CDR3 regions were amplified from RNA transcripts. A set of HTBI primers served as the primers for a first-round RT-PCR of the TCR CDR3. TCRdb redid the calling of the multiplex PCR reads with MiXCR, one entry per CDR3 protein. The data contain approximately 410,000 distinct CDR3 sequences, roughly 13% of them singletons. The sequenced material came from blood. These receptors came from a woman between 18 and 29 years old with Graves' hyperthyroidism.

This clonotype was counted at least ten times. The gene calls are TRBV20-1 and TRBJ2-7; the D gene could be TRBD1 or TRBD2 (5 bases each). The CDR3 contains 14 residues. CDR1 and CDR2 (germline): DFQATT, SNEGSKA (reference sequence). The germline V and J ends were trimmed by 4 bases and 4 bases, with 17 bases remaining between them. The CDR3 region has the DNA TGCAGTGCTAACAAACCGGGACCCCTTTACGAGCAGTACTTC. It codes for CSANKPGPLYEQYF.

DNA for the CDR3: TGTGCCAGCAGCGTAGAAGCGGGCGGGAGTTATGGCTACACCTTC. Residues: CASSVEAGGSYGYTF. V and J are TRBV9 and TRBJ1-2; D unclear. This CDR3 comprises 15 residues. V lost 0 bases and J lost 5, with 14 bases in between. CDR1 and CDR2 (germline): SGDLS, YYNGEE.

CDR3 sequence: CASSSQGALNYGYTF. The CDR3 region has the DNA TGTGCCAGCAGTTCTCAGGGGGCACTTAACTATGGCTACACCTTC. The rearrangement uses TRBV28 and TRBJ1-2; the match to TRBD1 covers 8 bases. V gave up 4 bases and J gave up 1 base; unmatched junction bases: 5. Germline V gene lookup returns CDR1 MDHEN and CDR2 SYDVKM. This CDR3 is 15 amino acids long.

This clonotype was detected a few times. This chain uses TRBV11-3 with TRBJ2-2; TRBD2 aligns across 8 bases. Trimming took 4 bases from V and 4 from J; bases not matched to a gene: 8. This CDR3 comprises 16 residues. Germline V gene lookup returns CDR1 SGHNT and CDR2 YENEEA. CDR3 sequence reads: CASSSREGRFTGELFF. In nucleotides, the CDR3 is TGTGCCAGCAGCTCCCGGGAGGGCCGATTCACCGGGGAGCTGTTTTTT.

This clonotype occurred many times. Written as DNA, the CDR3 is TGTGCCAGCAAAACGTCCCAGGGTAACTATGGCTACACCTTC. Amino acid sequence: CASKTSQGNYGYTF. The chain links TRBV28 to TRBJ1-2; the D gene is possibly TRBD1 (5 bases). V was shortened by 7 bases and J by 1 base, with 13 bases between the two germline ends. The germline gives CDR1 MDHEN, CDR2 SYDVKM. The CDR3 length is 14 residues.

The table lists this clonotype with many counts. This chain uses TRBV28 with TRBJ2-3, with a tentative D call TRBD2 (8 bases). CDR1 is MDHEN and CDR2 is SYDVKM in the germline V gene. Trimming took off 4 bases at V and 5 bases at J, with 22 bases between the two ends. This CDR3 is built from 17 residues. CDR3 nucleotide sequence: TGTGCCAGCAGTTATATGCGGGGGGCCAGGGGGAGAGATACGCAGTATTTT. Its translation: CASSYMRGARGRDTQYF.

The V gene is TRBV20-1, the J gene TRBJ2-7, with D unclear. The CDR3 runs to 15 residues. Germline loops: CDR1 DFQATT, CDR2 SNEGSKA (reference sequence). With 7 bases removed from V and 0 bases from J, the gap between germline ends came to 19 bases. The CDR3 loop reads CSGARSSVISYEQYF. The CDR3 bases are TGCAGTGGAGCCCGTTCGAGCGTCATCTCCTACGAGCAGTACTTC.

This clonotype was seen repeatedly, ten times or more. The genes are TRBV7-2 and TRBJ2-3; TRBD2 matches at 12 bases. CDR1 is SGHTA and CDR2 is FQGNSA in the germline V gene. V shed 4 bases, J shed 0 bases, and the junction held 5 bases outside the gene matches. The CDR3 is 17 amino acids. In DNA, the CDR3 is TGTGCCAGCAGCTACTCGGGGACTAGCGGGAGCACAGATACGCAGTATTTT. It specifies CASSYSGTSGSTDTQYF. The variable domain in full, with the rest retrieved from reference TRBV7-2 and TRBJ2-3, is GAGVSQSPSNKVTEKGKDVELRCDPISGHTALYWYRQSLGQGLEFLIYFQGNSAPDKSGLPSDRFSAERTGGSVSTLTIQRTQQEDSAVYLCASSYSGTSGSTDTQYFGPGTRLTVL.

A few counts support this clonotype. This chain joins TRBV4-1 and TRBJ1-4, with unresolved D. Germline V lookup: CDR1 MGHRA, CDR2 YSYEKL. Trimming stripped 4 bases from V and 2 bases from J, with 11 bases between. The CDR3 runs to 15 residues. DNA of the CDR3: TGCGCCAGCAGCCCGGAGCAGGTCACTAATGAAAAACTGTTTTTT. It specifies CASSPEQVTNEKLFF.

There are many counts of this clonotype. The chain has TRBV12-3 or TRBV12-4 and TRBJ1-1, with unresolved D. V lost 7 bases, J lost 0 bases, and 12 bases lay in between. There are 14 residues in the CDR3. CDR3 sequence: CASTPSRMNTEAFF. The CDR3 bases are TGTGCCAGCACTCCCTCGCGGATGAACACTGAAGCTTTCTTT.

This clonotype was detected only a few times. A much larger clone is a single base away; this may be a read error. The conserved closing phenylalanine or tryptophan is absent in this CDR3, likely reflecting a read error. The chain carries TRBV28 and TRBJ1-1; D call uncertain. This CDR3 has 13 amino acids. Trimming removed 5 bases from V and 1 base from J, with 8 bases in between. Germline CDR1 and CDR2: MDHEN and SYDVKM. CDR3 in DNA: TGTGCCAGCAGTACGCCTTCGAACACTGAAGCTTTCCTT. Protein product: CASSTPSNTEAFL.

In this sample, this clonotype turned up a few times. The rearrangement links TRBV11-1 to TRBJ1-2; 10 positions match TRBD1. This CDR3 has 15 amino acids. After removal of 5 bases from V and 8 bases from J, the junction contained 11 bases not matched to a gene. Germline CDR1 and CDR2: SGHAT and FQDESV (reference sequence). The CDR3 sequence: CASSLMTGGFWGYTF. The CDR3 DNA follows: TGTGCCAGCAGCCTCATGACAGGGGGCTTTTGGGGCTACACCTTC.

This clonotype came up many times. The CDR3 DNA follows: TGCGCCAGCAGCTTGGAACTGGGGGGAGCTTTCTTT. Translated: CASSLELGGAFF. The chain recombines TRBV5-1 with TRBJ1-1, with D perhaps matching TRBD1 (5 bases). V lost 0 bases, J lost 10 bases, and 10 bases lay in between. This CDR3 comprises 12 residues. Germline CDR1 SGHRS, CDR2 YFSETQ.

The chain combines TRBV19 with TRBJ1-1; no firm D call. Germline V gene sequence: CDR1 LNHDA, CDR2 SQIVND (reference sequence). The CDR3 has 13 residues. The V and J ends lost 5 bases and 0 bases respectively, with 7 bases between them. The CDR3 region has the DNA TGTGCCAGTAGTGGACTGTTGAACACTGAAGCTTTCTTT. This codes for CASSGLLNTEAFF. Variable domain in full (rest from reference TRBV19 and TRBJ1-1): DGGITQSPKYLFRKEGQNVTLSCEQNLNHDAMYWYRQDPGQGLRLIYYSQIVNDFQKGDIAEGYSVSREKKESFPLTVTSAQKNPTAFYLCASSGLLNTEAFFGQGTRLTVV.

This clonotype came up many times. The chain carries TRBV3-1 and TRBJ1-5; D remains unclear. The CDR3 has 14 residues. The ends were cut back, 0 bases at V and 5 bases at J, with 8 bases in the middle. CDR1 is LGHDT, CDR2 YNNKEL, per germline (reference sequence). The DNA of the CDR3 is TGTGCCAGCAGCCAAGACCTGGGAGATCAGCCCCAGCATTTT. It translates to CASSQDLGDQPQHF.

This clonotype was observed a handful of times. A much larger clone is a single base away; this may be a read error. The V call is TRBV28, the J call TRBJ2-1, with D maybe TRBD1 (6 bases). CDR1 is MDHEN and CDR2 is SYDVKM in the germline V gene. The CDR3 length is 14 residues. The V and J ends lost 6 bases and 8 bases respectively, with 17 bases between them. CDR3 bases: TGTGCCAGCAGCAGGGCAGGGGATCGGGATGAGCAGTTCTTC. Translation: CASSRAGDRDEQFF.

The V call is TRBV2, the J call TRBJ1-1, with TRBD1 as a possible D gene (6 bases). The germline V and J ends were trimmed by 9 bases and 1 base, with 18 bases remaining between them. This CDR3 has 15 amino acids. Per the germline V gene, CDR1 is SNHLY and CDR2 is FYNNEI. CDR3 DNA sequence: TGTGCCAGACTGGCCCGGGACAATGAGAACACTGAAGCTTTCTTT. It is translated as CARLARDNENTEAFF.

This clonotype showed up many times. The rearrangement links TRBV6-1 to TRBJ2-7; D not resolved. The CDR3 is 11 residues long. Trimming removed 4 bases at V and 3 bases at J, with 4 bases between. The germline gives CDR1 MNHNS, CDR2 SASEGT. CDR3: CASSVVYEQYF. In nucleotides, the CDR3 is TGTGCCAGCAGTGTGGTCTACGAGCAGTACTTC.

This clonotype came up many times. The rearrangement uses TRBV12-3 or TRBV12-4 and TRBJ2-1, with TRBD1 matching over 11 bases. Trimming at V came to 4 bases and at J to 1 base, leaving 6 bases not matched to a gene. The length of the CDR3 is 17 residues. CDR3 coding DNA: TGTGCCAGCAGTTCAGGACAGGGGGCAGCGTCCTACAATGAGCAGTTCTTC. Translated, it gives CASSSGQGAASYNEQFF.

This clonotype showed up many times. V and J are TRBV9 and TRBJ2-3; TRBD2 agrees at 9 bases. The germline gives CDR1 SGDLS, CDR2 YYNGEE. This CDR3 contains 15 residues. V dropped 5 bases and J dropped 0; count of bases not matched to a gene: 4. The CDR3 sequence: CASSAAGGSTDTQYF. In DNA form, the CDR3 reads TGTGCCAGCAGTGCAGCGGGGGGTAGCACAGATACGCAGTATTTT.

The chain has TRBV4-1 and TRBJ1-1; unclear D gene. CDR3 length: 17 amino acids. V lost 4 bases, J lost 2 bases, and 20 bases lay in between. CDR1 is MGHRA, CDR2 YSYEKL, per germline. The CDR3 here is CASSPRSLGIDNTEAFF. CDR3 in DNA: TGCGCCAGCAGCCCCCGTTCGTTAGGGATAGATAACACTGAAGCTTTCTTT.

The DNA of the CDR3 is TGTGCCTGGAGGGCCGGGACAGGGGGCCAAGAGACCCAGTACTTC. Protein sequence: CAWRAGTGGQETQYF. The chain combines TRBV30 with TRBJ2-5; 11 nucleotides agree with TRBD1. The CDR3 runs to 15 residues. V dropped 3 bases and J dropped 1; count of bases not matched to a gene: 4. Germline V gene sequence: CDR1 GTSNPN, CDR2 SVGIG (reference sequence).

This clonotype was observed a handful of times. This sequence joins TRBV5-4 and TRBJ1-4; 9 bases map to TRBD1. The ends lost 4 bases at V and 8 bases at J; junction bases unmatched: 9. This CDR3 comprises 15 residues. Per the germline V gene, CDR1 is SGHNT and CDR2 is YYREEE (reference sequence). CDR3 in DNA: TGTGCCAGCAGCCCGGGGGACAGGGAACGAGAAAAACTGTTTTTT. Its protein product is CASSPGDREREKLFF.

This clonotype was observed at least ten times. The chain uses TRBV6-2 or TRBV6-3 and TRBJ2-5; 7 nucleotides match TRBD1. V lost 4 bases to trimming and J lost 4 bases; unmatched junction nucleotides: 9. The CDR3 is 15 residues long. Looked up from germline, CDR1 is MNHEY and CDR2 is SVGEGT. The DNA of the CDR3 is TGTGCCAGCAGTTCCCCCCCGACAGGGCGAGAGACCCAGTACTTC. Translation: CASSSPPTGRETQYF.

This rearrangement joins TRBV29-1 to TRBJ1-2; D call uncertain. The CDR3 consists of 13 residues. CDR1 is SQVTM, CDR2 ANQGSEA, per germline. V dropped 2 bases and J dropped 3 bases, with 10 bases sitting between them. CDR3: CSVEKSEDYGYTF. DNA for the CDR3: TGCAGCGTTGAAAAATCCGAGGACTATGGCTACACCTTC. Variable domain in full (rest from reference TRBV29-1 and TRBJ1-2): SAVISQKPSRDICQRGTSLTIQCQVDSQVTMMFWYRQQPGQSLTLIATANQGSEATYESGFVIDKFPISRPNLTFSTLTVSNMSPEDSSIYLCSVEKSEDYGYTFGSGTRLTVV.

The chain links TRBV5-4 to TRBJ1-4; TRBD1 agrees at 10 bases. The germline V gene encodes CDR1 SGHNT and CDR2 YYREEE (reference sequence). The CDR3 has 15 residues. V shed 4 bases and J 5 bases; nucleotides not matched to a gene: 5. The CDR3 is CASSRGTGENEKLFF. CDR3 nucleotide sequence: TGTGCCAGCAGCAGAGGGACAGGGGAAAATGAAAAACTGTTTTTT.

At least ten counts were recorded for this clonotype. The rearrangement links TRBV29-1 to TRBJ2-7, with 10 bases fitting TRBD2. Germline CDR1 is SQVTM and CDR2 is ANQGSEA. J gave up 6 bases and V 0 bases, and 8 bases lay outside the gene matches. The CDR3 loop spans 15 amino acids. CDR3: CSVEELAGVIGEQYF. Written as DNA, the CDR3 is TGCAGCGTTGAAGAGCTAGCGGGAGTTATAGGCGAGCAGTACTTC.